Following are 9 T cell receptor beta chains from one sample sequenced in a study of CD8 T cells in Susac syndrome (dated by TCRdb to between 2017 and 2020). The library was built by means of the immunoSEQ multiplex PCR assay. RNA was extracted using the RNeasy kit, and about 0.45 to 1 ug of the RNA was reverse transcribed with random hexamers. The public reads were quality trimmed at Q25 with fastp and then assembled into clones with MiXCR by TCRdb, keeping productive beta chains. CDR3 protein sequences are deduplicated, and each keeps its most common genes and DNA. The sample table holds 120,000 to 150,000 distinct CDR3 sequences, of which 85% to 95% were seen once. The top ten clonotypes cover over 0.1% of the sample. The sequencing input was CD4+ T cells from PBMCs. The receptors shown here come from a human donor with multiple sclerosis.

This sequence joins TRBV20-1 and TRBJ1-5; D not resolved. Trimming stripped 3 bases from V and 4 bases from J, with 16 bases between. CDR3 length equals 15 residues. Germline V CDR1 and CDR2: DFQATT, SNEGSKA (reference sequence). CDR3: CSASEDLLANQPQHF. For the CDR3, the DNA is TGCAGTGCTAGTGAGGACCTCCTCGCAAATCAGCCCCAGCATTTT.

The rearrangement uses TRBV29-1 and TRBJ2-3; D is perhaps TRBD1 or TRBD2 (5 bases each). V was pared by 7 bases and J by 2 bases, with 16 bases between. Germline CDR1 and CDR2: SQVTM and ANQGSEA. The CDR3 runs 14 residues. CDR3 DNA sequence: TGCAGCGCTCGGGACCTTGCTGTCACAGATACGCAGTATTTT. It specifies CSARDLAVTDTQYF.

The V gene is TRBV20-1, the J gene TRBJ2-1; 7 bases align to TRBD2. Unmatched junction bases numbered 7, after V lost 8 bases and J lost 0 bases. The CDR3 covers 14 residues. The germline V gene encodes CDR1 DFQATT and CDR2 SNEGSKA (reference sequence). CDR3 sequence: CSTQLASSYNEQFF. CDR3 in DNA: TGCAGTACCCAACTAGCGAGCTCCTACAATGAGCAGTTCTTC.

This chain connects TRBV5-1 to TRBJ2-1; the D gene is possibly TRBD2 (5 bases). The CDR3 sequence is 13 residues long. V dropped 0 bases and J dropped 7 bases, with 8 bases sitting between them. Germline CDR1 is SGHRS and CDR2 is YFSETQ. The CDR3 DNA reads TGCGCCAGCAGCTTGGAACTAGAGAATGAGCAGTTCTTC. Encoded protein: CASSLELENEQFF.

The rearrangement joins TRBV9 to TRBJ2-5; 12 bases are a match to TRBD2. The germline CDR1 and CDR2 sequences are SGDLS and YYNGEE. This CDR3 region has 15 residues. Trimming removed 3 bases from V and 4 bases from J; junction bases left unmatched: 4. The CDR3, as DNA: TGTGCCAGCAGCGCTAGCGGGAGGGTCCCAGAGACCCAGTACTTC. This codes for CASSASGRVPETQYF. Supplemented by reference TRBV9 and TRBJ2-5, the full variable domain reads DSGVTQTPKHLITATGQRVTLRCSPRSGDLSVYWYQQSLDQGLQFLIQYYNGEERAKGNILERFSAQQFPDLHSELNLSSLELGDSALYFCASSASGRVPETQYFGPGTRLLVL.

V and J are TRBV12-3 or TRBV12-4 and TRBJ2-1; no clear D gene. The CDR3 extends over 11 amino acids. With 0 bases removed from V and 14 bases from J, the gap between germline ends came to 8 bases. For the CDR3, the DNA is TGTGCCAGCAGTTTAGCGGGAAGTAAGTTCTTC. Translated, it gives CASSLAGSKFF.

V usage is TRBV27 and J usage is TRBJ1-6; maybe TRBD1 (5 bases). The V gene lost 3 bases and the J gene lost 5 bases, with 11 bases spanning the gap. This CDR3 is built from 15 residues. CDR1 is MNHEY, CDR2 SMNVEV, per germline (reference sequence). CDR3 in DNA: TGTGCCAGCAGTTTTCAGGGACGGGATAATTCACCCCTCCACTTT. This codes for CASSFQGRDNSPLHF.

The chain's CDR3 is CASSLRPQLSGANVLTF. The CDR3 nucleotides read TGTGCCAGCAGTTTACGCCCACAGCTATCTGGGGCCAACGTCCTGACTTTC. This chain uses TRBV7-3 with TRBJ2-6; D uncertain. With 6 bases removed from V and 1 base from J, the gap between germline ends came to 16 bases. Germline V gene sequence: CDR1 SGHTA, CDR2 FQGTGA. The CDR3 spans 17 residues.

The V call is TRBV28, the J call TRBJ1-2; the D gene is possibly TRBD1 (5 bases). The ends were cut back, 6 bases at V and 4 bases at J, with 15 bases in the middle. The CDR3 is 14 amino acids. CDR1 is MDHEN, CDR2 SYDVKM, per germline. Here the CDR3 DNA reads TGTGCCAGCAGCGACTACGGGGCTACCTATGGCTACACCTTC. Its translation is CASSDYGATYGYTF.